The 3 T cell receptor beta chains presented below share a single source sample, sequenced in a study of beta chain features in type 1 diabetes. The study reverse transcribed the entire isolated RNA, so it sequenced expressed TCRB transcripts. Profiling relied on immunoSEQ multiplex PCR, and the TCRdb table lists in-frame clones only, not all of them. The table lists 350,000 to 400,000 clones, over 12% of them singletons, with about 0.02% in the top ten. The material sequenced was naive CD4+ T cells from blood. These receptor sequences come from a woman aged 18-29 years in good health.

This clone was observed a handful of times. This chain uses TRBV28 with TRBJ2-5; 8 bases are a match to TRBD2. The length of the CDR3 is 16 residues. Unmatched junction bases numbered 11, after V lost 3 bases and J lost 5 bases. The germline V gene encodes CDR1 MDHEN and CDR2 SYDVKM. For the CDR3, the DNA is TGTGCCAGCAGTTTTGGCGGGAGGTGGAGGGGGGAGACCCAGTACTTC. Its protein product is CASSFGGRWRGETQYF.

The chain links TRBV9 to TRBJ2-7, with a tentative D call TRBD2 (6 bases). Germline CDR1 is SGDLS and CDR2 is YYNGEE. The CDR3 has 12 amino acids. Trimming removed 4 bases at V and 4 bases at J, with 9 bases between. In nucleotides, the CDR3 is TGTGCCAGCAGCCCCGGGGGTTACGAGCAGTACTTC. Its protein product is CASSPGGYEQYF.

In this sample, this clone turned up a few times. The chain links TRBV30 to TRBJ1-1; D gene uncertain. CDR3 length: 13 amino acids. Trimming removed 3 bases at V and 3 bases at J, with 11 bases between. Germline lookup yields CDR1 GTSNPN and CDR2 SVGIG (reference sequence). CDR3 residues: CAWSSRGDTEAFF. The DNA of the CDR3 is TGTGCCTGGAGCAGCCGGGGAGACACTGAAGCTTTCTTT.